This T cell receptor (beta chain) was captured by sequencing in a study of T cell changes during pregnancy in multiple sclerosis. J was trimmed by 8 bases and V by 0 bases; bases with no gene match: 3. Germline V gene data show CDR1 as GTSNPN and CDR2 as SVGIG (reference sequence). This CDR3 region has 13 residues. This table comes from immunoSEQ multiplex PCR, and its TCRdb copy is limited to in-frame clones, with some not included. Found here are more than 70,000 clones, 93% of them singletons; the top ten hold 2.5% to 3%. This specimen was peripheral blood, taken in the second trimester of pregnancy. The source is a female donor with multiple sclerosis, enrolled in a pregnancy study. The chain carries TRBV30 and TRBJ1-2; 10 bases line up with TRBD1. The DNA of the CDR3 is TGTGCCTGGAGTGTGGGGACAGGGGACGGCTACACCTTC. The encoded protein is CAWSVGTGDGYTF.